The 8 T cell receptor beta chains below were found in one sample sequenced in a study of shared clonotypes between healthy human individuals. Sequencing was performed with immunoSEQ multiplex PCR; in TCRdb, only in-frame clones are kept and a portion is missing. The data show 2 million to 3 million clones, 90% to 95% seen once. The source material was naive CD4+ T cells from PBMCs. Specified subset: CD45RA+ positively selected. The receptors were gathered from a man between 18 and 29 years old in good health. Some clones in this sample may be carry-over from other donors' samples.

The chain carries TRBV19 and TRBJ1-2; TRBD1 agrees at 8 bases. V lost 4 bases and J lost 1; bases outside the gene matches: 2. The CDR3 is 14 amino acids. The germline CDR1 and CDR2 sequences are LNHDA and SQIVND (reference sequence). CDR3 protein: CASSRTGNNYGYTF. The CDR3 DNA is TGTGCCAGTAGTAGGACAGGGAATAACTATGGCTACACCTTC.

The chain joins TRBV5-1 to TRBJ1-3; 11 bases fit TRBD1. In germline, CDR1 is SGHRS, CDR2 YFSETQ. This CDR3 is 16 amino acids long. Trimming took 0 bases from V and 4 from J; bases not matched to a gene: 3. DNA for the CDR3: TGCGCCAGCAGCTTGGGGACAGGGGGCTTCGGAAACACCATATATTTT. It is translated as CASSLGTGGFGNTIYF.

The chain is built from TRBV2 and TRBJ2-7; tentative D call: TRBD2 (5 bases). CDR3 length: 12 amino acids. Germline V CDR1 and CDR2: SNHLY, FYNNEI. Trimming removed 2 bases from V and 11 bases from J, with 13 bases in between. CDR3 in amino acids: CASSERSGKEYF. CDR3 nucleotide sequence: TGTGCCAGCAGTGAACGGTCCGGGAAGGAGTACTTC.

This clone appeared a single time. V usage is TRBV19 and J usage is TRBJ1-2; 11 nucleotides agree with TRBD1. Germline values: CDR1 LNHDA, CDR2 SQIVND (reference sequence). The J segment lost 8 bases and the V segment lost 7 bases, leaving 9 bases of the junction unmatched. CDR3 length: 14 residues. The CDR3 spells CASIPGQGVGGYTF. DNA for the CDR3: TGTGCCAGTATCCCGGGACAGGGGGTCGGAGGCTACACCTTC.

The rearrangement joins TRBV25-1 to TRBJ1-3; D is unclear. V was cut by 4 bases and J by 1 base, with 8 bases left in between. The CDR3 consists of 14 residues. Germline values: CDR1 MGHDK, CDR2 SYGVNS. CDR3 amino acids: CASSGFGSGNTIYF. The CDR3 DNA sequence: TGTGCCAGCAGTGGGTTCGGGTCTGGAAACACCATATATTTT.

This CDR3 reads CASSQAPRVSGVPNEQFF. The CDR3 nucleotides read TGCGCCAGCAGCCAAGCCCCTAGGGTTAGCGGGGTTCCGAATGAGCAGTTCTTC. V and J are TRBV4-3 and TRBJ2-1, with 8 bases identical to TRBD2. J gave up 7 bases and V 1 base, and 15 bases lay outside the gene matches. CDR3 size: 18 residues. CDR1 and CDR2 (germline): LGHNA, YSLEER.

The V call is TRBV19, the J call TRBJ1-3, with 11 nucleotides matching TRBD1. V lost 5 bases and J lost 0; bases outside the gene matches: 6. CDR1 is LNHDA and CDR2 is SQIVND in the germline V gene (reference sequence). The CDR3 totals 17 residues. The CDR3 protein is CASSPRTGGISGNTIYF. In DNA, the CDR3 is TGTGCCAGTAGTCCCCGGACAGGGGGCATCTCTGGAAACACCATATATTTT.

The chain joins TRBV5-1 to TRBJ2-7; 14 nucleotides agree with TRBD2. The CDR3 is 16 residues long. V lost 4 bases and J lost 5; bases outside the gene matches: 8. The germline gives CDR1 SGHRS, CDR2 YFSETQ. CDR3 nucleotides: TGCGCCAGCAGCACGGTGGGACTAGCGGGAGTCAACGAGCAGTACTTC. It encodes CASSTVGLAGVNEQYF.